The 26 T cell receptor beta chains listed next were all sequenced from one sample in a study of T cell responses to AZD1222 COVID-19 vaccine. The method was immunoSEQ multiplex PCR; TCRdb's version includes in-frame clones alone and lacks a portion of them. The data contain approximately 89,000 clones, approximately 91% of them singletons. This sample comprised peripheral blood, obtained on day 0 of AZD1222 vaccination. The receptors derive from an adult in good health.

The genes are TRBV13 and TRBJ2-1; 9 bases line up with TRBD2. CDR1 PRHDT and CDR2 FYEKMQ come from the germline V gene (reference sequence). CDR3 length: 17 amino acids. The trim removed 7 bases at V and 0 bases at J, leaving 10 bases unmatched. The CDR3 DNA sequence: TGTGCCAGCACCGGACTAGCGACCCGTAACTCCTACAATGAGCAGTTCTTC. Translation gives CASTGLATRNSYNEQFF. Filled out from reference TRBV13 and TRBJ2-1, the complete variable domain reads AAGVIQSPRHLIKEKRETATLKCYPIPRHDTVYWYQQGPGQDPQFLISFYEKMQSDKGSIPDRFSAQQFSDYHSELNMSSLELGDSALYFCASTGLATRNSYNEQFFGPGTRLTVL.

The rearrangement links TRBV9 to TRBJ2-7; 11 nucleotides align to TRBD2. The length of the CDR3 is 16 residues. Losses at the gene ends were 0 bases for V and 0 bases for J; bases not matched to a gene: 2. Germline V gene sequence: CDR1 SGDLS, CDR2 YYNGEE. This chain's CDR3 is CASSVGLAGGSYEQYF. CDR3 in DNA: TGTGCCAGCAGCGTAGGTCTAGCGGGGGGCTCCTACGAGCAGTACTTC.

The chain is built from TRBV28 and TRBJ2-7; weak D call: TRBD1 (6 bases). Per the germline V gene, CDR1 is MDHEN and CDR2 is SYDVKM. The V end lost 10 bases, the J end lost 0 bases, and 13 bases lay between the germline ends. CDR3 length equals 13 residues. The CDR3 reads CATRRDNSYEQYF. CDR3 DNA: TGTGCCACCAGACGGGACAACTCCTACGAGCAGTACTTC. The complete variable domain, with remaining parts taken from reference TRBV28 and TRBJ2-7, reads DVKVTQSSRYLVKRTGEKVFLECVQDMDHENMFWYRQDPGLGLRLIYFSYDVKMKEKGDIPEGYSVSREKKERFSLILESASTNQTSMYLCATRRDNSYEQYFGPGTRLTVT.

The chain combines TRBV11-3 with TRBJ2-2, with D uncertain. Trimming pared 7 bases from V and 5 bases from J, leaving 8 bases between. The CDR3 contains 12 residues. Germline lookup yields CDR1 SGHNT and CDR2 YENEEA. CDR3 loop: CASTVKTGELFF. The CDR3 bases are TGTGCCAGCACAGTAAAGACCGGGGAGCTGTTTTTT. The variable domain in full, with the rest retrieved from reference TRBV11-3 and TRBJ2-2, is EAGVVQSPRYKIIEKKQPVAFWCNPISGHNTLYWYLQNLGQGPELLIRYENEEAVDDSQLPKDRFSAERLKGVDSTLKIQPAELGDSAVYLCASTVKTGELFFGEGSRLTVL.

The rearrangement joins TRBV12-3 or TRBV12-4 to TRBJ1-3; the D is unclear. V dropped 6 bases and J dropped 4 bases, with 10 bases sitting between them. This CDR3 comprises 13 residues. DNA for the CDR3: TGTGCCAGCAGCTGGCAACAGGGAAACACCATATATTTT. It translates to CASSWQQGNTIYF.

This chain's CDR3 is CASSPRPLVKETQYF. The CDR3 DNA reads as TGTGCCAGCAGCCCCCGCCCCCTAGTGAAAGAGACCCAGTACTTC. This chain connects TRBV7-2 to TRBJ2-5; D gene uncertain. The CDR3 contains 15 residues. The germline CDR1 and CDR2 sequences are SGHTA and FQGNSA. V was shortened by 5 bases and J by 3 bases, with 16 bases between the two germline ends.

The chain employs TRBV9 and TRBJ1-2; maybe TRBD1 (5 bases). The CDR3 is 11 amino acids. The germline V gene encodes CDR1 SGDLS and CDR2 YYNGEE. The CDR3 DNA is TGTGCGACCGGGGACTATAGAGGCTACACCTTC. Translated, it gives CATGDYRGYTF.

The CDR3 DNA sequence: TGTGCCAGCAGCCAAGACGGCAGGGTCTACGAGCAGTACTTC. Protein: CASSQDGRVYEQYF. This chain joins TRBV14 and TRBJ2-7; D is possibly TRBD1 (5 bases). Per germline, CDR1 SGHDN and CDR2 FVKESK. The CDR3 is 14 amino acids. V was pared by 0 bases and J by 3 bases, with 9 bases between.

The rearrangement uses TRBV28 and TRBJ2-6; 8 bases are shared with TRBD1. J lost 2 bases, V lost 5 bases, and 8 bases had no gene match. Germline V gene data show CDR1 as MDHEN and CDR2 as SYDVKM. CDR3 size: 17 residues. CDR3 amino acids: CASSPRGQAAGANVLTF. The CDR3, as DNA: TGTGCCAGCAGTCCCAGGGGACAGGCGGCTGGGGCCAACGTCCTGACTTTC. Full variable domain (missing parts from reference TRBV28 and TRBJ2-6): DVKVTQSSRYLVKRTGEKVFLECVQDMDHENMFWYRQDPGLGLRLIYFSYDVKMKEKGDIPEGYSVSREKKERFSLILESASTNQTSMYLCASSPRGQAAGANVLTFGAGSRLTVL.

The chain has TRBV19 and TRBJ1-5; D call uncertain. The V gene's germline CDR1 is LNHDA and CDR2 SQIVND (reference sequence). V was trimmed by 3 bases and J by 5 bases, leaving 11 bases between them. The CDR3 length is 14 residues. DNA of the CDR3: TGTGCCAGTAGTATTTTGGGGTTGGATCAGCCCCAGCATTTT. It is translated as CASSILGLDQPQHF.

The chain links TRBV30 to TRBJ1-3, with D hard to call. The CDR3 loop spans 15 amino acids. CDR1 and CDR2 (germline): GTSNPN, SVGIG (reference sequence). V lost 0 bases, J lost 0 bases, and 9 bases lay in between. The CDR3 nucleotides are TGTGCCTGGAGTGTAAAACGAAGCTCTGGAAACACCATATATTTT. Its protein product is CAWSVKRSSGNTIYF.

This chain connects TRBV6-6 to TRBJ1-2; 9 bases agree with TRBD1. The CDR3 has 14 amino acids. The V and J ends lost 6 bases and 4 bases, in that order; junction bases with no gene match: 6. Germline assignment: CDR1 MNHNY and CDR2 SVGAGI (reference sequence). The CDR3 loop is CASRDGQGSYGYTF. The CDR3 DNA reads as TGTGCCAGCAGAGACGGACAGGGGAGCTATGGCTACACCTTC.

This clone was observed once. The V call is TRBV12-3 or TRBV12-4, the J call TRBJ1-6; a weak D match, TRBD1 (5 bases). The CDR3 is made up of 13 amino acids. Trimming left V 5 bases short and J 9 bases short, with 11 bases between. In DNA form, the CDR3 reads TGTGCCAGCAGTCCAGGGCCGTCTTCACCCCTCCACTTT. Translating gives CASSPGPSSPLHF.

The V and J genes are TRBV4-1 and TRBJ1-6, with 8 bases fitting TRBD1. Germline V CDR1 and CDR2: MGHRA, YSYEKL. J lost 6 bases, V lost 1 base, and 5 bases had no gene match. The CDR3 is 16 residues long. CDR3 bases: TGCGCCAGCAGCCAAGCGGGACAGGCTTTTAATTCACCCCTCCACTTT. As protein: CASSQAGQAFNSPLHF.

In its sample, this clone was seen once. CDR3 sequence: CASRSIGSRGNQPQHF. For the CDR3, the DNA is TGTGCCAGCAGGTCGATCGGCTCACGCGGCAATCAGCCCCAGCATTTT. V and J are TRBV2 and TRBJ1-5; D unclear. CDR1 is SNHLY, CDR2 FYNNEI, per germline. Deletions cut 6 bases from V and 2 bases from J, with 17 bases between. The CDR3 runs to 16 residues.

This clone came up once. The J gene is TRBJ1-5, the V gene TRBV5-1, with a tentative D call TRBD1 (6 bases). The CDR3 is 15 residues long. The V and J ends lost 4 bases and 7 bases respectively, with 18 bases between them. Germline CDR1 reads SGHRS; CDR2 reads YFSETQ. CDR3 bases: TGCGCCAGCAGCCTCGTTGGGGGGGCCAGGCAGCCCCAGCATTTT. This codes for CASSLVGGARQPQHF.

The chain combines TRBV6-5 with TRBJ1-1; D unresolved. This CDR3 spans 13 amino acids. The germline CDR1 and CDR2 sequences are MNHEY and SVGAGI. The germline V and J ends were trimmed by 6 bases and 1 base, with 9 bases remaining between them. The CDR3 DNA is TGTGCCAGCAGCGTCTTTAAGAACACTGAAGCTTTCTTT. This codes for CASSVFKNTEAFF.

The chain employs TRBV5-1 and TRBJ1-2; D unclear. Germline CDR1 and CDR2: SGHRS and YFSETQ. The V end lost 2 bases, the J end lost 8 bases, and 10 bases lay between the germline ends. This CDR3 has 12 amino acids. CDR3 nucleotide sequence: TGCGCCAGCAGCTTTGACCTGAGGGGCTACACCTTC. It yields the protein CASSFDLRGYTF.

The chain couples TRBV12-3 or TRBV12-4 to TRBJ2-5; possibly TRBD1 for D (6 bases). There are 13 residues in the CDR3. V lost 9 bases and J lost 1, with 12 bases in between. Here the CDR3 reads CASQGSSQETQYF. The CDR3, as DNA: TGTGCCAGTCAGGGGTCTAGCCAAGAGACCCAGTACTTC.

The rearrangement uses TRBV11-2 and TRBJ2-7; D remains unclear. CDR1 is SGHAT, CDR2 FQNNGV, per germline. V lost 1 base, J lost 4 bases, and 8 bases lay in between. The length of the CDR3 is 13 residues. The CDR3 DNA is TGTGCCAGCAGCTTAGTAGGGTGGTACGAGCAGTACTTC. This sequence encodes CASSLVGWYEQYF.

The genes are TRBV11-3 and TRBJ1-1; D possibly corresponds to TRBD1 (5 bases). This CDR3 comprises 14 residues. Germline lookup yields CDR1 SGHNT and CDR2 YENEEA. The ends were cut back, 3 bases at V and 1 base at J, with 9 bases in the middle. The CDR3 nucleotides are TGTGCCAGCAGCTTGGGACGGTCGAACACTGAAGCTTTCTTT. Protein: CASSLGRSNTEAFF. Full variable domain (outside the CDR3, taken from reference TRBV11-3 and TRBJ1-1): EAGVVQSPRYKIIEKKQPVAFWCNPISGHNTLYWYLQNLGQGPELLIRYENEEAVDDSQLPKDRFSAERLKGVDSTLKIQPAELGDSAVYLCASSLGRSNTEAFFGQGTRLTVV.

This clone was recorded only once. The CDR3 coding sequence is TGTGCCAGCAGGGTGCTGCGGGGGGCCTACAATGAGCAGTTCTTC. Translated: CASRVLRGAYNEQFF. The chain joins TRBV2 to TRBJ2-1, with 8 positions matching TRBD2. Germline CDR1 reads SNHLY; CDR2 reads FYNNEI. This CDR3 contains 15 residues. V shed 6 bases, J shed 2 bases, and the junction held 6 bases outside the gene matches.

This chain links TRBV6-2 or TRBV6-3 with TRBJ1-2; perhaps TRBD1 as D (5 bases). V lost 2 bases, J lost 4 bases, and 8 bases lay in between. Germline V CDR1 and CDR2: MNHEY, SVGEGT. This CDR3 comprises 13 residues. CDR3 in amino acids: CASSYERGYGYTF. CDR3 DNA: TGTGCCAGCAGTTACGAGAGGGGCTATGGCTACACCTTC.

The rearrangement links TRBV5-1 to TRBJ1-2; maybe TRBD1 (5 bases). The V gene's germline CDR1 is SGHRS and CDR2 YFSETQ. CDR3 length: 14 amino acids. The V end was cut by 1 base, the J end by 1 base, with 8 bases between. CDR3 bases: TGCGCCAGCAGCTTGTCAGGGAATAACTATGGCTACACCTTC. Its protein is CASSLSGNNYGYTF.

The genes are TRBV19 and TRBJ2-5; D is unclear. Per the germline V gene, CDR1 is LNHDA and CDR2 is SQIVND (reference sequence). V was pared by 5 bases and J by 6 bases, with 13 bases between. The CDR3 totals 13 residues. The CDR3: CASSVPGRQTQYF. The CDR3 DNA reads as TGTGCCAGTAGTGTCCCGGGCCGTCAGACCCAGTACTTC.

The V and J genes are TRBV7-9 and TRBJ2-2; 7 bases are a match to TRBD1. The length of the CDR3 is 17 residues. Germline trimming cut 5 bases from V and 0 bases from J; bases unmatched to any gene: 9. In germline, CDR1 is SEHNR, CDR2 FQNEAQ (reference sequence). The CDR3 sequence: CASSQPTGLTNTGELFF. The CDR3 DNA reads TGTGCCAGCAGCCAACCGACAGGGCTCACGAACACCGGGGAGCTGTTTTTT.